The entry that follows covers one TCR beta chain sequence. The data are from a study of blood T cell repertoires in COVID-19. Whole-study context: Samples came from the United States, Italy and Spain, spanning acute and convalescent COVID-19.

A case of COVID-19 had been met by exposed participants within 2 weeks before study entry. Profiling relied on immunoSEQ multiplex PCR, and the TCRdb table lists in-frame clones only, not all of them. There are 300,000 to 400,000 clones in the sample; more than 85% occur only once, and 3% to 5% lies in the top ten. The TCR sequence derives from a woman in her twenties or thirties who had been exposed to COVID-19. Sequenced: PBMCs or T cells enriched from blood (not recorded which).

CDR3 region: CASSLIQGTEAFF. The CDR3 nucleotides are TGTGCCAGCAGCTTAATCCAGGGCACTGAAGCTTTCTTT. This rearrangement joins TRBV7-9 to TRBJ1-1, with D perhaps matching TRBD1 (5 bases). Germline V gene data show CDR1 as SEHNR and CDR2 as FQNEAQ (reference sequence). With 2 bases removed from V and 4 bases from J, the gap between germline ends came to 8 bases. This CDR3 region has 13 residues.